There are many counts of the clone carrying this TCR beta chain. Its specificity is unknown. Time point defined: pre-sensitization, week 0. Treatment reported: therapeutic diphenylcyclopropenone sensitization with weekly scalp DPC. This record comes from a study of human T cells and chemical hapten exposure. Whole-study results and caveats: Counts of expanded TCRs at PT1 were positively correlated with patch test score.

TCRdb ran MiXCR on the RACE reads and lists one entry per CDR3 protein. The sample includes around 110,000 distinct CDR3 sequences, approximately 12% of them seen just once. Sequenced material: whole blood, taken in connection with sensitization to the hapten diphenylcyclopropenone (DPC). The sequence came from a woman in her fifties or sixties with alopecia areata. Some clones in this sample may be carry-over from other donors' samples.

CDR3 residues: CASSLGTGGELFF. The DNA for the CDR3 is TGTGCCAGCAGCTTGGGAACCGGAGGGGAGCTGTTTTTT. The chain couples TRBV7-2 to TRBJ2-2; D not certain. Trimming cost V 3 bases and J 8 bases, with 10 bases left between them. This CDR3 comprises 13 residues. Per germline, CDR1 SGHTA and CDR2 FQGNSA.